The 17 T cell receptor beta chains in this list originate from one sample, sequenced in a study of T cells in Graves' hyperthyroidism and ophthalmopathy. Using RNA transcripts as the source, TCR beta CDR3 regions were amplified. First-round RT-PCR with HTBI primers amplified the TCR CDR3 region. In TCRdb, the multiplex PCR reads were re-called with MiXCR into one record per CDR3 protein. The sample contains around 450,000 distinct CDR3 sequences, 15% to 18% of which appear only once. The sequenced material came from blood. The receptors were sampled from a woman aged 18 to 35 with Graves' hyperthyroidism.

This clonotype was seen only a few times. The rearrangement joins TRBV4-1 to TRBJ1-6; D might be TRBD1 (5 bases). Germline CDR1 reads MGHRA; CDR2 reads YSYEKL. This CDR3 is 15 amino acids long. V was cut by 0 bases and J by 5 bases, with 8 bases left in between. As DNA, the CDR3 is TGCGCCAGCAGCCAAGATGGGGGGGATAATTCACCCCTCCACTTT. Translation: CASSQDGGDNSPLHF.

This clonotype has only a few counts. V and J are TRBV7-8 and TRBJ2-2; TRBD2 matches 13 bases. J lost 3 bases, V lost 4 bases, and 11 bases had no gene match. This CDR3 has 19 residues. CDR1 is SGHVS, CDR2 FQNEAQ, per germline. CDR3 residues: CASSSGLAGSIGDTGELFF. DNA of the CDR3: TGTGCCAGCAGCTCGGGACTAGCGGGATCTATTGGGGACACCGGGGAGCTGTTTTTT.

Ten or more counts support this clonotype. CDR3 amino acids: CAISETGGKETQYF. The CDR3 bases are TGTGCCATCAGTGAGACAGGAGGGAAAGAGACCCAGTACTTC. V is TRBV10-3 and J is TRBJ2-5; D possibly corresponds to TRBD2 (6 bases). With 2 bases removed from V and 3 bases from J, the gap between germline ends came to 10 bases. CDR3 size: 14 residues. CDR1 and CDR2 (germline): ENHRY, SYGVKD.

This clonotype was counted at least ten times. The rearrangement uses TRBV3-1 and TRBJ2-3; D may be TRBD2 (6 bases). Looked up from germline, CDR1 is LGHDT and CDR2 is YNNKEL (reference sequence). V lost 0 bases, J lost 3 bases, and 13 bases lay in between. The CDR3 contains 16 residues. CDR3 sequence (DNA): TGTGCCAGCAGCCAAGATTCCGGGGGTAGTACAGATACGCAGTATTTT. This codes for CASSQDSGGSTDTQYF.

This clonotype was counted a single time. The V and J genes are TRBV12-3 or TRBV12-4 and TRBJ1-2; 10 bases are a match to TRBD1. This CDR3 has 13 residues. J was trimmed by 9 bases and V by 3 bases; bases with no gene match: 4. The CDR3, as DNA: TGTGCCAGCAGTTTCCGGGACAGGGGTAGCTACACCTTC. Translating gives CASSFRDRGSYTF.

This clonotype was detected a few times. A much larger clone sits a single nucleotide away, making a read error possible. The chain has TRBV27 and TRBJ2-7; D remains ambiguous. This CDR3 contains 12 residues. V lost 5 bases, J lost 5 bases, and 10 bases lay in between. Germline V gene data show CDR1 as MNHEY and CDR2 as SMNVEV (reference sequence). CDR3 loop: CASSPHPHEQYF. The CDR3 DNA follows: TGTGCCAGCAGTCCCCATCCCCACGAGCAGTACTTC.

This clonotype was picked up many times. This chain joins TRBV5-1 and TRBJ2-1, with 15 bases fitting TRBD2. Germline-derived CDR1 and CDR2 are SGHRS and YFSETQ. V was clipped by 4 bases and J by 10 bases; unmatched bases: 6. This CDR3 is built from 15 residues. CDR3 sequence (DNA): TGCGCCAGCAGCCCTCCCGGACTAGCGGGGGGGGAGCAGTTCTTC. Translation gives CASSPPGLAGGEQFF.

This clonotype was detected only a few times. This chain uses TRBV7-9 with TRBJ2-6, with D possibly TRBD2 on 6 matching bases. V lost 11 bases and J lost 3, with 14 bases in between. The CDR3 loop spans 14 amino acids. CDR1 and CDR2 from the germline V gene are SEHNR and FQNEAQ (reference sequence). The CDR3 DNA is TGTGCCGCAAGTCAGGGAGGTGGGGCCAACGTCCTGACTTTC. This sequence encodes CAASQGGGANVLTF.

The chain carries TRBV15 and TRBJ2-2; D is undetermined. This CDR3 contains 13 residues. V was cut by 3 bases and J by 5 bases, with 7 bases left in between. Looked up from germline, CDR1 is LNHNV and CDR2 is YYDKDF (reference sequence). CDR3 in amino acids: CATSSKSTGELFF. The CDR3 region has the DNA TGTGCCACCAGCAGTAAGAGTACCGGGGAGCTGTTTTTT.

In DNA, the CDR3 is TGCAGCGTGGATGGGGTCGTAGAGACCCAGTACTTC. Its protein product is CSVDGVVETQYF. The chain combines TRBV20-1 with TRBJ2-5; D uncertain. In germline, CDR1 is DFQATT, CDR2 SNEGSKA (reference sequence). There are 12 residues in the CDR3.

This clonotype was counted ten times or more. V gene TRBV2 combines with J gene TRBJ2-7; TRBD1 agrees at 8 bases. Germline V CDR1 and CDR2: SNHLY, FYNNEI. Germline trimming cut 8 bases from V and 0 bases from J; bases unmatched to any gene: 3. This CDR3 spans 13 amino acids. The CDR3 DNA reads as TGTGCCAGCGGGGACAGGACCTCCTACGAGCAGTACTTC. This translates into CASGDRTSYEQYF.

This clonotype was seen a single time. The V call is TRBV19, the J call TRBJ2-7; D call uncertain. From germline, CDR1 is LNHDA and CDR2 SQIVND (reference sequence). The CDR3 covers 13 residues. V was pared by 3 bases and J by 7 bases, with 13 bases between. CDR3 loop: CASSISLAREQYF. The CDR3 DNA follows: TGTGCCAGTAGTATCTCGCTTGCCCGAGAGCAGTACTTC.

The J gene is TRBJ2-1, the V gene TRBV6-1; 8 bases agree with TRBD2. V shed 5 bases, J shed 7 bases, and the junction held 13 bases outside the gene matches. The CDR3 is 16 amino acids. CDR1 is MNHNS and CDR2 is SASEGT in the germline V gene. The CDR3 DNA follows: TGTGCCAGCAGTCCTGTGGGAGCGGGAGTATGGAATGAGCAGTTCTTC. Translated, it gives CASSPVGAGVWNEQFF.

This clonotype has a count of ten or more. This sequence may be a read error, since a much larger clone differs from it by one base. This chain connects TRBV5-1 to TRBJ1-1; no reliable D call. The germline gives CDR1 SGHRS, CDR2 YFSETQ. CDR3 size: 13 residues. V shed 0 bases and J shed 1 base, with 4 bases lying between them. The CDR3 region has the DNA TGCGCCAGCAGCTTGGAATCGAACACTGAAGCTTTCTTT. Encoded protein: CASSLESNTEAFF.

Worth noting for this clonotype: The conserved closing phenylalanine or tryptophan is absent in this CDR3, likely reflecting a read error. This rearrangement joins TRBV7-8 to TRBJ1-2; D is unclear. The germline V and J ends were trimmed by 3 bases and 1 base, with 12 bases remaining between them. In germline, CDR1 is SGHVS, CDR2 FQNEAQ. There are 15 residues in the CDR3. The DNA for the CDR3 is TGTGCCAGCAGCTTGCTACGAATTCGTAACTATGGCTACACCCTC. Amino acid sequence: CASSLLRIRNYGYTL.

This clonotype has just a few counts. Written as DNA, the CDR3 is TGTGCCAGTACCCTCACAGGGGGCCCGACTAATGAAAAACTGTTTTTT. Its protein is CASTLTGGPTNEKLFF. The chain combines TRBV19 with TRBJ1-4, with 9 bases lining up with TRBD1. The CDR3 is made up of 16 amino acids. V lost 7 bases to trimming and J lost 2 bases; unmatched junction nucleotides: 8. Germline CDR1 and CDR2: LNHDA and SQIVND (reference sequence).

This clonotype was detected ten times or more. CDR3 DNA sequence: TGTGCCAGCAGCTTCCCAAGCCGTGGGGGCCATAGCACAGATACGCAGTATTTT. It codes for CASSFPSRGGHSTDTQYF. The rearrangement joins TRBV11-2 to TRBJ2-3, with D possibly being TRBD1 (6 bases). Germline V gene lookup returns CDR1 SGHAT and CDR2 FQNNGV. CDR3 length: 18 residues. Trimming stripped 3 bases from V and 0 bases from J, with 19 bases between.